This T cell receptor beta chain was captured in a study of T-cell reconstitution after alpha-beta-depleted transplantation in children. The CDR3 length is 17 residues. Germline V gives CDR1 SGHRS, CDR2 YFSETQ. Between the trimmed V and J ends, which lost 1 base and 0 bases, there was a span of 11 bases. It was with unique molecular identifiers that the TCRbeta library was prepared. TCRdb reprocessed the PCR reads with MiXCR, giving one entry per CDR3 protein. This sample has some 350,000 distinct CDR3 sequences, with over 9% found just once. This clonotype was observed a few times. The genes are TRBV5-1 and TRBJ2-6; D is unclear. The specimen comprised PBMCs from the stem cell graft donor, sampled from the stem cell graft. The receptor was isolated from a human donor who donated a stem cell graft to a child with acute lymphoblastic leukemia. The CDR3 is CASSLLNVSSGANVLTF. CDR3 bases: TGCGCCAGCAGCTTGTTAAATGTCAGCTCTGGGGCCAACGTCCTGACTTTC.